This T cell receptor (beta chain) emerged from a study of post-analysis software for immune sequencing data. The CDR3 runs 13 residues. V lost 4 bases and J lost 5, with 11 bases in between. Germline V gives CDR1 ENHRY, CDR2 SYGVKD. Each TCR beta cDNA library carried unique molecular identifiers. MiXCR, run by TCRdb on the PCR reads, gives a single entry per CDR3 protein. Of around 190,000 distinct CDR3 sequences in the sample, 29% were seen once. Many counts were recorded for this clonotype. Its cognate antigen is unknown. Points from the study as a whole: TRBV5-6, TRBV5-1 and TRBV20-1 belonged to a set of roughly 5 TRBV segments that were more frequent in patients than controls.

This TCR derives from a girl aged 2-17 years with multiple sclerosis. Specimen: blood. This chain uses TRBV10-3 with TRBJ2-5, with D possibly matching TRBD1 (5 bases). The CDR3 reads CAISGPKGETQYF. In DNA form, the CDR3 reads TGTGCCATCAGTGGCCCTAAGGGGGAGACCCAGTACTTC.